This note documents a single T cell receptor (beta chain) sequence. Its specificity is not known. Only in-frame clones appear in the TCRdb table, and some are missing; sequencing was by immunoSEQ multiplex PCR. The sample consists of 50,000 to 65,000 clones, roughly four fifths of them appearing once. V shed 3 bases and J shed 0 bases, with 8 bases lying between them. Germline V gives CDR1 MDHEN, CDR2 SYDVKM. This CDR3 comprises 14 residues. The data were taken from a study of T cell responses to AZD1222 COVID-19 vaccine. The study, taken as a whole, reports: Clonal diversity was possibly underestimated; the donors were predominantly white British and more often female.

The sample here was peripheral blood, taken 28 days after the second AZD1222 dose. This TCR was sampled from an adult who received the AZD1222 COVID-19 vaccine. J is TRBJ1-1 and V is TRBV28; perhaps TRBD1 as D (6 bases). The CDR3 loop reads CASSFQGMNTEAFF. CDR3 coding DNA: TGTGCCAGCAGTTTCCAGGGGATGAACACTGAAGCTTTCTTT.